This TCR beta chain emerged from a study of T cell responses to AZD1222 COVID-19 vaccine. Produced via immunoSEQ multiplex PCR; TCRdb's table is partial and in-frame only. The sample holds around 150,000 clones; roughly 90% are singletons and the top ten take about 4.5%. Remarks on this clone: Its antigen is undetermined.

General observations from the study: Donors in the cohort were predominantly white British and more often female, and clonal diversity was possibly underestimated. Rises in breadth and depth of Spike-specific TCRs came after two AZD1222 doses. Across spike, vaccine-associated CD4 TCRs were found, dominant at 160-218 and 743-854.

Between the trimmed V and J ends, which lost 7 bases and 0 bases, there was a span of 9 bases. Looked up from germline, CDR1 is SQVTM and CDR2 is ANQGSEA. The CDR3 covers 12 residues. The sequencing here drew on peripheral blood, taken 28 days after the second AZD1222 dose. This TCR was sampled from an adult who received the AZD1222 COVID-19 vaccine. The V and J genes are TRBV29-1 and TRBJ1-2; D gene uncertain. The CDR3: CSAETANYGYTF. CDR3 sequence (DNA): TGCAGCGCTGAGACGGCTAACTATGGCTACACCTTC.